This entry concerns a single T cell receptor beta chain. Its antigen is not known. The data are from a study of blood T cells in healthy people across ages. Study-level information: Using template switching, researchers captured about one barcoded beta molecule for each two T cells.

Through a sample-barcoded 5' primer and a J-beta primer mix, a second PCR was run for about 6 to 11 cycles. Each CDR3 protein is one row after TCRdb ran MiXCR on the 5' RACE reads. The sample has some 640,000 distinct CDR3 sequences, 45% to 50% seen once; the top ten hold 25% to 35%. The V and J ends lost 4 bases and 7 bases respectively, with 18 bases between them. CDR3 length: 14 residues. Germline loops: CDR1 SGDLS, CDR2 YYNGEE. Study-level findings and limits: Because sorting was not performed, PBMCs prevented conclusive naive versus antigen-experienced comparison. A roughly linear fall in TCR beta diversity per million T cells was seen with increasing age. Long-lived donors exceeded aged donors in naive CD4+ cells and diversity.

The sequence came from a woman aged 55-75 years in good health. The source material was blood. J is TRBJ2-7 and V is TRBV9, with D possibly matching TRBD1 (5 bases). CDR3 region: CASSPDGHDNEQYF. CDR3 nucleotides: TGTGCCAGCAGCCCAGACGGACACGACAATGAGCAGTACTTC. The variable domain in full, completed from reference TRBV9 and TRBJ2-7, reads DSGVTQTPKHLITATGQRVTLRCSPRSGDLSVYWYQQSLDQGLQFLIQYYNGEERAKGNILERFSAQQFPDLHSELNLSSLELGDSALYFCASSPDGHDNEQYFGPGTRLTVT.